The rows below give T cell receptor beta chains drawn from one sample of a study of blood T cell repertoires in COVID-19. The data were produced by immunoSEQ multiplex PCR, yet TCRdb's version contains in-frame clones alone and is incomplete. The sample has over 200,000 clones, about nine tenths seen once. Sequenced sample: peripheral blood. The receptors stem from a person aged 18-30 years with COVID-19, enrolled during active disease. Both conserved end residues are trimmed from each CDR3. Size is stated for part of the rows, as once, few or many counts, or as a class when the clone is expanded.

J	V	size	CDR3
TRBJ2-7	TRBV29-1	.	SVEGQGGEQY
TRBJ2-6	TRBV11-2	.	ASTPGGYSGANVLT
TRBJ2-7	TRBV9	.	ASSVEPSSYEQY
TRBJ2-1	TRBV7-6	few	ASSIDLMSSYNEQF
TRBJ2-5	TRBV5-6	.	ASSFQRGQETQY
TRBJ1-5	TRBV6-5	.	ASREVGHSNQPQH
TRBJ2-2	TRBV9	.	ASSGLDAGLVTGELF
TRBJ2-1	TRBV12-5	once	ASGLVGNEQF
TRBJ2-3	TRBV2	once	ASSDTYSTDTQY
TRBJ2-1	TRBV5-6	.	ASSFQGDNEQF
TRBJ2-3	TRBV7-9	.	ASSPSPGQSTDTQY
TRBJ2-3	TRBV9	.	ASSVGAGRTDTQY
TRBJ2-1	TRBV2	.	ASDRVSSGNSYNEQF
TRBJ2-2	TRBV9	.	ASSPPHLGTLNTGELF
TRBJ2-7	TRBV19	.	ASSISGRAFEQY
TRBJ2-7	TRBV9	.	ASSGDTKH
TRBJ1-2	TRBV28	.	ASSRAGAYYGYT
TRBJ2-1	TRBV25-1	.	ASSESREGLVYNEQF
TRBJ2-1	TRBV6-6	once	ASSGTGTSINEQF
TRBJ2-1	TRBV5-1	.	ASSLLGYNEQF
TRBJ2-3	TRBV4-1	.	ASSPNLAGYDTQY
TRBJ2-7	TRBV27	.	ASSLGAGGLYEQY
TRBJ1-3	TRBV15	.	ATSRDRGSGNTIY
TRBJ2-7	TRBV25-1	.	ASSTKTGGWDEQY
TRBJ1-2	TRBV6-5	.	ASSPDRNYGYT
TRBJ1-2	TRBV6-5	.	ASSFGTGDHYGYT
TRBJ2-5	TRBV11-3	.	ASSLSGQETQY
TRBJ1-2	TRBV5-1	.	ASSLWTGDGYT
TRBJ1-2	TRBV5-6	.	ASSLSDTNGYT
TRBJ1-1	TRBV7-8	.	ASSSEGNTEAF
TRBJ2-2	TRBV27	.	ASRRGTTGTGELF
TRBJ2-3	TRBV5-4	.	ASTIRPLAVTDTQY
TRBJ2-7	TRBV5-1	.	ASSAGQGYGEQY
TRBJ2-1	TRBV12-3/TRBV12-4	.	ASSFGEINEQF
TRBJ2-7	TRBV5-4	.	ASSQGDRSYEQY
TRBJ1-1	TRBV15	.	ATSSWRQPDHTEAF
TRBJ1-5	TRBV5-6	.	ASSYFRDSGPQPQH
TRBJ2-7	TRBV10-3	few	AISHPRGGNEQY
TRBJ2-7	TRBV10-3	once	AIRGDSLPYEQY
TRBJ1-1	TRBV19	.	ASNPGQGIPNTEAF
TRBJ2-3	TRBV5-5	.	ASSLGVLAATDTQY
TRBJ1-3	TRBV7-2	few	ASSPMQGSGNTIY
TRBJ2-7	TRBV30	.	AWRPGQGLNEQY